Listed below are T cell receptor delta chains from one sample, sequenced in a study of gamma-delta chains in newborns, infants, children. TCRdb reanalysed the reads with CATT. The data hold more than 4,500 delta-chain clones, with around 2.5% observed a single time. The sequenced sample consisted of blood. These receptors were collected from a child who was a newborn, infant or young child, either healthy, febrile or measles-vaccinated (not recorded which). CDR3s include the opening cysteine and the closing phenylalanine or tryptophan. A D gene is named only where the DNA matches it firmly. For some rows the clone size is stated as once, few or many, or as a class when expanded; others skip it.

>TRDJ1|TRDD3|few|TRDV2
CACGLGDTYTDKLIF
TGTGCCTGCGGCTTGGGGGATACGTACACCGATAAACTCATCTTT
>TRDJ1|NA|few|TRDV2
CACVAGYTDKLIF
TGTGCCTGTGTGGCCGGGTACACCGATAAACTCATCTTT
>TRDJ2|TRDD3|medium-sized|TRAV29/DV5
CAASAGGYATAQLFF
TGTGCAGCAAGCGCCGGGGGATACGCAACAGCACAACTCTTCTTT
>TRDJ2|TRDD3|few|TRDV2
CACDTLGLGDTNPLTAQFFF
TGTGCCTGTGACACGCTCGGGCTGGGGGATACAAACCCTTTGACAGCACAATTCTTCTTT
>TRDJ1|TRDD3|few|TRDV3
CAHLAGGYKSDKLIF
TGTGCCCACTTAGCTGGGGGATACAAGTCCGATAAACTCATCTTT
>TRDJ2|TRDD3|few|TRDV2
CACATVTGGYSMTAQLFF
TGTGCCTGTGCCACGGTTACTGGGGGATACTCTATGACAGCACAACTCTTCTTT
>TRDJ3|TRDD3|NA|TRDV2
CACDKTGGYQLSWDTRQIFF
TGTGCCTGTGACAAAACTGGGGGATACCAACTCTCCTGGGACACCCGACAGATTTTTTTC
>TRDJ1|NA|few|TRDV1
CALGGVDTDKLIF
TGTGCTCTTGGGGGCGTTGACACCGATAAACTCATCTTT
>TRDJ1|TRDD2|few|TRDV3
CAGGFLRLILEVDKLIF
TGTGCCGGGGGCTTCCTACGCCTAATACTGGAGGTCGATAAACTCATCTTT
>TRDJ3|TRDD3|NA|TRDV2
CACDTAARTGGYGSWDTRQMFF
TGTGCCTGTGACACCGCGGCCCGTACTGGGGGATACGGCTCCTGGGACACCCGACAGATGTTTTTC
>TRDJ1|TRDD3|NA|TRDV2
CACDILGEDTDKLIF
TGTGCCTGTGACATACTGGGGGAGGACACCGATAAACTCATCTTT
>TRDJ1|NA|few|TRDV2
CACDTVGFDDKLIF
TGTGCCTGTGACACCGTGGGGTTCGACGATAAACTCATCTTT
>TRDJ1|TRDD3|few|TRDV2
CACDILGDKKADKLIF
TGTGCCTGTGACATACTGGGGGATAAAAAGGCCGATAAACTCATCTTT
>TRDJ3|TRDD3|NA|TRDV2
CACDAWGLLNSWDTRQMFF
TGTGCCTGTGACGCCTGGGGGCTACTCAACTCCTGGGACACCCGACAGATGTTTTTC
>TRDJ3|TRDD3|NA|TRDV2
CACDTGDTFSWDTRQMFF
TGTGCCTGTGACACCGGGGATACGTTCTCCTGGGACACCCGACAGATGTTTTTC
>TRDJ2|TRDD3|NA|TRDV2
CACDTLWDTMTAQLFF
TGTGCCTGTGACACCTTGTGGGATACGATGACAGCACAACTCTTCTTT
>TRDJ3|TRDD3|few|TRDV2
CACDTVLGDTWGTRQMFF
TGTGCCTGTGACACGGTACTGGGGGATACCTGGGGCACCCGACAGATGTTTTTC